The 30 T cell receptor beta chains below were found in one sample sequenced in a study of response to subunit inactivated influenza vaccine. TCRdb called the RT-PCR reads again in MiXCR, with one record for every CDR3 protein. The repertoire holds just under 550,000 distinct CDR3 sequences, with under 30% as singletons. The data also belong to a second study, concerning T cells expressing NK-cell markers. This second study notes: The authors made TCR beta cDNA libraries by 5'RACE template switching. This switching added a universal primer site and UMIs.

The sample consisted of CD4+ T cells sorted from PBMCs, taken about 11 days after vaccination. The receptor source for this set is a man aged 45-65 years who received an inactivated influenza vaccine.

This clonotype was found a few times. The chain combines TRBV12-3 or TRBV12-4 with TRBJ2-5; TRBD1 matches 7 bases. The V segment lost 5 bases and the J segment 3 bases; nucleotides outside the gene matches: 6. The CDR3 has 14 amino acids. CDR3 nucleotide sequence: TGTGCCAGCAGTCTCTACGGGACAGAAGAGACCCAGTACTTC. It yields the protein CASSLYGTEETQYF.

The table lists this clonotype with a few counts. The CDR3 coding sequence is TGTGCCAGCAGCCGAGACGACTCGACCCAGTACTTC. Its protein product is CASSRDDSTQYF. The chain uses TRBV5-8 and TRBJ2-5; D remains ambiguous. Trimming removed 4 bases at V and 7 bases at J, with 11 bases between. The germline CDR1 and CDR2 sequences are SGHTS and YDEGEE. The length of the CDR3 is 12 residues.

CDR3: CSASNGMNTEAFF. Written as DNA, the CDR3 is TGCAGTGCTAGCAATGGAATGAACACTGAAGCTTTCTTT. The gene calls are TRBV20-1 and TRBJ1-1; D gene ambiguous. This CDR3 has 13 amino acids. The germline gives CDR1 DFQATT, CDR2 SNEGSKA (reference sequence). V lost 3 bases, J lost 0 bases, and 8 bases lay in between.

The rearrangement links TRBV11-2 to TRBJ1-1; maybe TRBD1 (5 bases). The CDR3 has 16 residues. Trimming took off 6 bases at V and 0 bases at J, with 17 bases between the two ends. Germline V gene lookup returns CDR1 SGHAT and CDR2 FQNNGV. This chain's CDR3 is CASSTEGRLMNTEAFF. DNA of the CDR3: TGTGCCAGCAGTACGGAGGGGAGACTTATGAACACTGAAGCTTTCTTT.

Here the CDR3 reads CASSRSGGTSGTEFF. CDR3 bases: TGTGCCAGCAGCCGGAGCGGGGGGACTTCAGGAACGGAGTTCTTC. The genes are TRBV12-3 or TRBV12-4 and TRBJ2-1; 9 bases fit TRBD2. The CDR3 is 15 residues long. The V gene end was trimmed by 6 bases and the J gene end by 14 bases; junction bases not matched to a gene: 17.

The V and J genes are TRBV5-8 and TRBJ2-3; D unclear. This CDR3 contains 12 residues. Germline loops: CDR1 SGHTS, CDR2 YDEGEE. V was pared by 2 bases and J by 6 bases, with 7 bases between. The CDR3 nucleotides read TGTGCCAGCAGCTTTAGTGCGGATACGCAGTATTTT. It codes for CASSFSADTQYF.

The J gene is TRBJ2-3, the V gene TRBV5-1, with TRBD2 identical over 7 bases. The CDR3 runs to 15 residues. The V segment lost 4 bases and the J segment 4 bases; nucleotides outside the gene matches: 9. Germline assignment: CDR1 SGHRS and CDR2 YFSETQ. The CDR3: CASSRLASSADTQYF. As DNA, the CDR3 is TGCGCCAGCAGCAGACTAGCATCCAGCGCAGATACGCAGTATTTT.

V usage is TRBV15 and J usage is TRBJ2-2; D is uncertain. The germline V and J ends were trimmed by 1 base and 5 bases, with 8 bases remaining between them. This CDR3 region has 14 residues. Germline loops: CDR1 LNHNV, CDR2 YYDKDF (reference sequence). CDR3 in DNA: TGTGCCACCAGCAGAGTCGGTGGGACCGGGGAGCTGTTTTTT. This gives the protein CATSRVGGTGELFF.

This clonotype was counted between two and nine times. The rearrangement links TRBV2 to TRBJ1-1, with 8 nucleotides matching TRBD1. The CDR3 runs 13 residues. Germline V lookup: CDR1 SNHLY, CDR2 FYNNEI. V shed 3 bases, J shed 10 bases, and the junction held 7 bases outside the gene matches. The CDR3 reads CASSENRGYSAFF. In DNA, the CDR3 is TGTGCCAGCAGTGAGAACAGGGGGTATTCAGCTTTCTTT.

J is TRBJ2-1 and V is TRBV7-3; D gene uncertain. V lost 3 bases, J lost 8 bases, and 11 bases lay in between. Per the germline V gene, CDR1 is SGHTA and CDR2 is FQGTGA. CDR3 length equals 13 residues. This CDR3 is CASSFTINHEQFF. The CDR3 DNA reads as TGTGCCAGCAGCTTCACCATTAACCATGAGCAGTTCTTC.

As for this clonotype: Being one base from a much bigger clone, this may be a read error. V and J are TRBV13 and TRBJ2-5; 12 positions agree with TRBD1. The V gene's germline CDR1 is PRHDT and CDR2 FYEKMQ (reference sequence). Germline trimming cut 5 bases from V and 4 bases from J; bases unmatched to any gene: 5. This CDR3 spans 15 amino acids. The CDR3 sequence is CASSRDRGLVETQYF. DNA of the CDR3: TGTGCCAGCAGCAGGGACAGGGGGCTCGTAGAGACCCAGTACTTC. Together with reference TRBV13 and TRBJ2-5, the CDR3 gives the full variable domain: AAGVIQSPRHLIKEKRETATLKCYPIPRHDTVYWYQQGPGQDPQFLISFYEKMQSDKGSIPDRFSAQQFSDYHSELNMSSLELGDSALYFCASSRDRGLVETQYFGPGTRLLVL.

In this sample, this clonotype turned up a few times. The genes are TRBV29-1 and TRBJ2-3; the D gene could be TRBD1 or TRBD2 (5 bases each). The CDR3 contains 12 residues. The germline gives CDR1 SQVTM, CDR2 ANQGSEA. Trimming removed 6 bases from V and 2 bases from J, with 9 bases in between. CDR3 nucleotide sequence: TGCAGCGTGGGACGACCCACAGATACGCAGTATTTT. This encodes CSVGRPTDTQYF.

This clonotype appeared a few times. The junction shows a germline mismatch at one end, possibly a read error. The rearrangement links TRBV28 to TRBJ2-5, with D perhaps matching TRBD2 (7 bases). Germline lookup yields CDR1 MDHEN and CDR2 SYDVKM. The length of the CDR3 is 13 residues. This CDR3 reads CASSYGGQETQYF. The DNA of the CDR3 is TGTGCCAGCTCATACGGGGGGCAAGAGACCCAATACTTC.

The CDR3 is CAWSATQTSFGFF. DNA of the CDR3: TGTGCCTGGAGTGCAACCCAAACTAGTTTCGGGTTCTTC. The chain combines TRBV30 with TRBJ2-1, with D possibly matching TRBD2 (5 bases). V lost 1 base to trimming and J lost 15 bases, with 19 bases between them. Germline CDR1 and CDR2: GTSNPN and SVGIG (reference sequence). The CDR3 loop spans 13 amino acids.

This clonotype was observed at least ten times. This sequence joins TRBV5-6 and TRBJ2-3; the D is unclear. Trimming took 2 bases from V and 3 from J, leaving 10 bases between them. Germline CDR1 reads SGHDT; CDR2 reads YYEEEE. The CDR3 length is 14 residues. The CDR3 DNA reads TGTGCCAGCAGCTTAGGTGTCGGGACAGATACGCAGTATTTT. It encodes CASSLGVGTDTQYF.

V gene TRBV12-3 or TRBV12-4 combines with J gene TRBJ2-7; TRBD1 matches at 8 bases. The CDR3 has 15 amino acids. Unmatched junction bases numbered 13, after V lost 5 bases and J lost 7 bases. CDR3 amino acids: CASSGQGHTRREQYF. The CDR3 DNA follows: TGTGCCAGCAGTGGACAGGGCCATACACGTAGAGAGCAGTACTTC.

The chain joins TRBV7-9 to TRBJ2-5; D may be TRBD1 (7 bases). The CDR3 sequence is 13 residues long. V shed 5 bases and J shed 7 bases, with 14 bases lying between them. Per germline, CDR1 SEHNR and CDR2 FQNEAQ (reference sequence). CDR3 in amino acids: CASSPQGGWTQYF. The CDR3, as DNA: TGTGCCAGCAGCCCTCAGGGGGGTTGGACCCAGTACTTC.

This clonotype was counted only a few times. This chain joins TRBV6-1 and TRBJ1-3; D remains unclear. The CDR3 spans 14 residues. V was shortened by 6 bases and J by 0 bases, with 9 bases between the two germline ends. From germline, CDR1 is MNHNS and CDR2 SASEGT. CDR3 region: CASRRLSSGNTIYF. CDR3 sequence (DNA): TGTGCCAGCAGACGGCTCAGCTCTGGAAACACCATATATTTT.

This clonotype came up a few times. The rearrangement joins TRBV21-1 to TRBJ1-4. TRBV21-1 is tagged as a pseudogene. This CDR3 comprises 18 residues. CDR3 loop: CARHQEVDGVPVNEKLFF. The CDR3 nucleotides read TGTGCCAGACATCAGGAGGTCGACGGCGTACCCGTAAATGAAAAACTGTTTTTT.

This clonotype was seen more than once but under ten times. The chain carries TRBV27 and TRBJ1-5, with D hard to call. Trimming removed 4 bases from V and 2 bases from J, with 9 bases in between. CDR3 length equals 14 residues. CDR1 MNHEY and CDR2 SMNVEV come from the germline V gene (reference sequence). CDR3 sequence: CASSYLAGNQPQHF. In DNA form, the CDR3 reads TGTGCCAGCAGTTACCTCGCTGGCAATCAGCCCCAGCATTTT.

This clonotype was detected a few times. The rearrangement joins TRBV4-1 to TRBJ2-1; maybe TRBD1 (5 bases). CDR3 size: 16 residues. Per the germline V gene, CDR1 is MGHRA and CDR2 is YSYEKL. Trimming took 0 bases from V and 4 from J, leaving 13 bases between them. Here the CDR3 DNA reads TGCGCCAGCAGCCAAGAGTCGAGGACACCTTACAATGAGCAGTTCTTC. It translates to CASSQESRTPYNEQFF.

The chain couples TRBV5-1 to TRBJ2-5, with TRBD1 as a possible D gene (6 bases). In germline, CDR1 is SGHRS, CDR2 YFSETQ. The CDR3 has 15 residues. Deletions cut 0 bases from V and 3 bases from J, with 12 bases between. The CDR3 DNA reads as TGCGCCAGCAGCTTGGGAATGGACAGCGAAGAGACCCAGTACTTC. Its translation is CASSLGMDSEETQYF.

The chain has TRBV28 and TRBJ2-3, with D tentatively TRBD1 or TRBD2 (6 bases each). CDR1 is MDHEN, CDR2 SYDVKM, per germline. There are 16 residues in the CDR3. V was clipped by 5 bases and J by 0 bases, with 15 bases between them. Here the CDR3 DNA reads TGTGCCAGCAGTCCCGGTGGGGGGCTAAGCACAGATACGCAGTATTTT. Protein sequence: CASSPGGGLSTDTQYF.

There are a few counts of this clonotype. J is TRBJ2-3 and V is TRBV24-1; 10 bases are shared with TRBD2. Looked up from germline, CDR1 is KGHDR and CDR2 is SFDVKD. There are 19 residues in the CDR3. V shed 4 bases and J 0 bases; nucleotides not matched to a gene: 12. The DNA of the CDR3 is TGTGCCACCAGTGACCCCGCTAGCGGGGGCCTCCTAAGCACAGATACGCAGTATTTT. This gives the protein CATSDPASGGLLSTDTQYF.

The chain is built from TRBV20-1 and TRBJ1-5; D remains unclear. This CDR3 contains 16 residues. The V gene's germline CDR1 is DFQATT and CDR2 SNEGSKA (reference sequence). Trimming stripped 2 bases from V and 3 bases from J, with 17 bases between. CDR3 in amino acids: CSARSSGKGPNQPQHF. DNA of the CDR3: TGCAGTGCTAGATCCTCCGGGAAGGGCCCCAATCAGCCCCAGCATTTT.

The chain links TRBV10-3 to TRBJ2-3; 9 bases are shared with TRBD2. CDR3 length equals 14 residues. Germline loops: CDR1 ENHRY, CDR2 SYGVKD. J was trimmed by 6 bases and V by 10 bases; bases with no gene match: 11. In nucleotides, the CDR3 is TGTGCCACTAGGGCGACTAGCGGCCTGGATACGCAGTATTTT. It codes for CATRATSGLDTQYF.

The CDR3 nucleotides are TGTGCCAGCACGTTCGTGCCGAATGAAAAACTGTTTTTT. Amino acids: CASTFVPNEKLFF. The V gene is TRBV7-2, the J gene TRBJ1-4; D unclear. The V gene's germline CDR1 is SGHTA and CDR2 FQGNSA. Trimming cost V 7 bases and J 5 bases, with 11 bases left between them. This CDR3 has 13 residues. Looking up the rest from reference TRBV7-2 and TRBJ1-4 gives the full variable domain: GAGVSQSPSNKVTEKGKDVELRCDPISGHTALYWYRQSLGQGLEFLIYFQGNSAPDKSGLPSDRFSAERTGGSVSTLTIQRTQQEDSAVYLCASTFVPNEKLFFGSGTQLSVL.

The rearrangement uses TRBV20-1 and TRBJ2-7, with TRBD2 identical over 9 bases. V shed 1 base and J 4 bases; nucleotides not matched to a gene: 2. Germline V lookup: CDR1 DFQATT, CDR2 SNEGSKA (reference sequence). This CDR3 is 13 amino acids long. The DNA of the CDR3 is TGCAGTGCTAGAGCCACTAGCGGGTACGAGCAGTACTTC. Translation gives CSARATSGYEQYF.

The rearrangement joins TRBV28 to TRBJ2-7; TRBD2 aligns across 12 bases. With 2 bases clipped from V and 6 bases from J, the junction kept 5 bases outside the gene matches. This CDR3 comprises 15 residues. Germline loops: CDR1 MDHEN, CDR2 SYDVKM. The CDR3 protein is CASSLPSGRAGEQYF. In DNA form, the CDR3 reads TGTGCCAGCAGTTTACCTAGCGGGAGGGCCGGCGAGCAGTACTTC.

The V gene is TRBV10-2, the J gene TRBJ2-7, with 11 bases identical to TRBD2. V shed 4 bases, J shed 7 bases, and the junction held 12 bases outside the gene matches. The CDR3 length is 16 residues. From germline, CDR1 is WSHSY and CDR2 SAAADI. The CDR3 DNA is TGCGCCAGCAGTGGGAGGGCCGGGACTAGCGGCAGAGAGCAGTACTTC. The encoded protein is CASSGRAGTSGREQYF.